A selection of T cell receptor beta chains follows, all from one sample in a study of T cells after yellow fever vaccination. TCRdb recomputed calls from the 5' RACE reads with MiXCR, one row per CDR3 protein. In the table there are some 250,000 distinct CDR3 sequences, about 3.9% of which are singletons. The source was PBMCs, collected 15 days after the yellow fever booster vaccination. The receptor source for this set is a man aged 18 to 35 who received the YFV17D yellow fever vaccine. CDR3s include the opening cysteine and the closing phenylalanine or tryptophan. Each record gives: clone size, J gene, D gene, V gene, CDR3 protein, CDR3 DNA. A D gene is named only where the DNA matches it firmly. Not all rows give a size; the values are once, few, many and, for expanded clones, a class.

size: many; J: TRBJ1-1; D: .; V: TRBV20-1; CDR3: CSARIGQREAFF; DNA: TGCAGTGCGCGCATAGGACAGCGTGAAGCTTTCTTT
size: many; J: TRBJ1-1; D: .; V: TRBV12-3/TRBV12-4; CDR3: CASSRSRWGHVGAFF; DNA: TGTGCCAGCAGTCGCTCCAGGTGGGGGCACGTAGGGGCTTTCTTT
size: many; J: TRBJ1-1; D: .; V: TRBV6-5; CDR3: CASSYLTRGRNTEAFF; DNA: TGTGCCAGCAGTTATCTGACCAGGGGCCGGAACACTGAAGCTTTCTTT
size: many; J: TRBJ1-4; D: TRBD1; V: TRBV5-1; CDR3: CASSIGTAGSEKLFF; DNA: TGCGCCAGCAGCATCGGGACAGCCGGCAGTGAAAAACTGTTTTTT
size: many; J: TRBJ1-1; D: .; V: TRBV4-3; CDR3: CASSPNEQMGAFF; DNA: TGCGCCAGCAGCCCGAATGAACAGATGGGAGCTTTCTTT
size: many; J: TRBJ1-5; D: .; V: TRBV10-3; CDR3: CAITRTADQPQHF; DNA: TGTGCCATCACCCGGACAGCTGATCAGCCCCAGCATTTT
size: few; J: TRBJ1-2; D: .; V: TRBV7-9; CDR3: CASSRRGGLSRDYGYTF; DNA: TGTGCCAGCAGCAGGCGGGGCGGATTATCACGAGACTATGGCTACACCTTC
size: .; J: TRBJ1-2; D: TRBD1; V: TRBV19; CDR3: CASENMGQGALGYTF; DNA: TGTGCCAGTGAAAACATGGGACAGGGGGCTCTCGGCTACACCTTC
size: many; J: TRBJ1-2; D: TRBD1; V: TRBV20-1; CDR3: CSASPAGGEGYGYTF; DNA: TGCAGTGCTAGTCCTGCAGGGGGCGAAGGCTATGGCTACACCTTC
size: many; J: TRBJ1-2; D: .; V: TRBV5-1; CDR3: CASSFPPGGGYGYTF; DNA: TGCGCCAGCAGCTTCCCCCCGGGTGGAGGGTATGGCTACACCTTC
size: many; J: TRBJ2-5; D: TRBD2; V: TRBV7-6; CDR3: CASSLPGTSTPQYF; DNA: TGTGCCAGCAGCTTACCCGGGACTAGCACCCCCCAGTACTTC
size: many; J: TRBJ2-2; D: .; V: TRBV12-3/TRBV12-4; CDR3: CASSFNTGELFF; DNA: TGCGCCAGCAGCTTTAACACCGGGGAGCTGTTTTTT
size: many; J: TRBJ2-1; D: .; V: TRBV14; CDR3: CASSPTGTSHNEQFF; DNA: TGTGCCAGCAGCCCCACTGGGACTTCCCACAATGAGCAGTTCTTC
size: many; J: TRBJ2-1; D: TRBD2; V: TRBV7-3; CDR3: CASTISGAGDRNEQFF; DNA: TGTGCCAGCACCATCAGCGGAGCGGGGGACCGGAATGAGCAGTTCTTC
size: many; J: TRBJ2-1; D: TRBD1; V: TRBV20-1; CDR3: CSARGQVQLEQFF; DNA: TGCAGTGCTAGGGGACAGGTGCAGCTTGAGCAGTTCTTC
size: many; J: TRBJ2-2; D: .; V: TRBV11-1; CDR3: CASSLGGGPVETGELFF; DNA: TGTGCCAGCAGCTTAGGAGGAGGCCCAGTAGAGACCGGGGAGCTGTTTTTT
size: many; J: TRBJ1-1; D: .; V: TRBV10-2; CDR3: CASGTVEAFF; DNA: TGCGCCAGCGGGACGGTTGAAGCTTTCTTT
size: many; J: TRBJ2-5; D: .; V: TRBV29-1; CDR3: CSVRGQETQYF; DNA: TGCAGCGTTCGGGGCCAAGAGACCCAGTACTTC
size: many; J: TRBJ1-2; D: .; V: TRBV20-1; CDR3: CSARVLVSYGYTF; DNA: TGCAGTGCTAGAGTGTTAGTAAGCTATGGCTACACCTTC
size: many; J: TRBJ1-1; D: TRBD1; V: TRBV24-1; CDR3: CATSDPGTDTEAFF; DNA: TGTGCCACCAGTGACCCGGGGACAGACACTGAAGCTTTCTTT
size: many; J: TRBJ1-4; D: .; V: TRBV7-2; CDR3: CASSLRAGHEKLFF; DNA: TGTGCCAGCAGCTTACGGGCAGGGCATGAAAAACTGTTTTTT
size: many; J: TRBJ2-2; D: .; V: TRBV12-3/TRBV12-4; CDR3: CASSPGELFF; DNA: TGTGCCAGCAGCCCCGGGGAGCTGTTTTTT
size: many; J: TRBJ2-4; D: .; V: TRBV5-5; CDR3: CASRREGAMGTIQYF; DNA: TGTGCCTCTCGGAGGGAGGGGGCGATGGGAACCATTCAGTACTTC
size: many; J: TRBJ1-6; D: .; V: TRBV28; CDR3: CASSLRAGYNSPLHF; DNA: TGTGCCAGCAGTTTAAGGGCAGGGTATAATTCACCCCTCCACTTT
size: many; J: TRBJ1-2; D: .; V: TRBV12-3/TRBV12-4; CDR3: CASSLGGAYSGYTF; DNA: TGTGCCAGCAGCTTGGGGGGCGCATATTCCGGCTACACCTTC
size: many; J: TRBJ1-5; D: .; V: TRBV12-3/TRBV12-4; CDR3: CASSLQNNQPQHF; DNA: TGTGCCAGCAGTTTGCAGAACAATCAGCCCCAGCATTTT
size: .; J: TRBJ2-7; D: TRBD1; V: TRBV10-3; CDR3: CAITDRGLFEQYF; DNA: TGTGCCATCACGGACAGGGGGTTATTCGAGCAGTACTTC
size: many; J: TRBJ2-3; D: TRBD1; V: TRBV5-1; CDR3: CASSSPRDRAAVSDTQYF; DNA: TGCGCCAGCAGCTCACCTCGGGACAGGGCGGCGGTCTCAGATACGCAGTATTTT
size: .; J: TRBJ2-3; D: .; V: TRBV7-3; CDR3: CASSFIGGADTQYF; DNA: TGTGCCAGCAGCTTTATAGGCGGGGCAGATACGCAGTATTTT
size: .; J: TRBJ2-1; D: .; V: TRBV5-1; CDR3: CASSLRQYNEQFF; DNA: TGCGCCAGCAGCTTGCGACAGTACAATGAGCAGTTCTTC
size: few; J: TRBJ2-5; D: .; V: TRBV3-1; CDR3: CASSQTGLGETQYF; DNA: TGTGCCAGCAGCCAGACAGGTTTAGGGGAGACCCAGTACTTC
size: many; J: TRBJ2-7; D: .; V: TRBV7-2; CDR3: CATREGSYEQYF; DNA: TGTGCCACCCGTGAGGGCTCCTACGAGCAGTACTTC
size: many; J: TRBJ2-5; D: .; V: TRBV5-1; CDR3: CASSSAGSGETQYF; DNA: TGCGCCAGCAGCTCGGCTGGGTCGGGAGAGACCCAGTACTTC
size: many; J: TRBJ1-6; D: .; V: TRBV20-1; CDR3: CSAKTPGRSLRDSPLHF; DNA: TGCAGTGCTAAAACCCCGGGACGAAGCCTTAGGGATTCACCCCTCCACTTT
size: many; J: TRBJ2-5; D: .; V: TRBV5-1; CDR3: CASSRGSEETQYF; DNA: TGCGCCTCCTCGAGGGGGTCTGAAGAGACCCAGTACTTC
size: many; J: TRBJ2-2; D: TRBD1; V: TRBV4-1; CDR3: CASRTPGQGASGELFF; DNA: TGCGCCAGCAGGACTCCGGGACAGGGGGCGTCCGGGGAGCTGTTTTTT
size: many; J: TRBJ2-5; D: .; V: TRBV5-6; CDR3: CASGRTSGTQYF; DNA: TGTGCCAGCGGAAGAACTTCGGGGACCCAGTACTTC
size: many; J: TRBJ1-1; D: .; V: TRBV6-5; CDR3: CASSYGGPGNTEAFF; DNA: TGTGCCAGCAGTTACGGTGGCCCGGGGAACACTGAAGCTTTCTTT
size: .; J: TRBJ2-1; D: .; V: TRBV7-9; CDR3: CASCPGRWEQFF; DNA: TGTGCCAGCTGCCCTGGACGGTGGGAGCAGTTCTTC
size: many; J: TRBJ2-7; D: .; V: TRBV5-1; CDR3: CASSLRRDYEQYF; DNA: TGCGCCAGCAGCTTGAGGAGGGATTACGAGCAGTACTTC
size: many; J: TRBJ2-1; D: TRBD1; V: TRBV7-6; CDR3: CASSLALRGGDEQFF; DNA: TGTGCCAGCAGCTTAGCGCTGAGAGGGGGCGATGAGCAGTTCTTC
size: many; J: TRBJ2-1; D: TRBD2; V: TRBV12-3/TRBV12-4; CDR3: CASKPGGRRDEQFF; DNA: TGTGCCAGCAAACCGGGGGGGAGGCGTGATGAGCAGTTCTTC
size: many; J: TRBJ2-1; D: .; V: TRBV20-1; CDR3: CSARGTSSYNEQFF; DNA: TGCAGTGCTAGGGGGACAAGCTCCTACAATGAGCAGTTCTTC
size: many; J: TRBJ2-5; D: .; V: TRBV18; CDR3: CASSPDQETQYF; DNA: TGTGCCAGCTCACCCGACCAAGAGACCCAGTACTTC
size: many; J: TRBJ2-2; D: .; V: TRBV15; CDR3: CATSANRDTGTGELFF; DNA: TGTGCCACCAGCGCGAACAGGGATACAGGAACCGGGGAGCTGTTTTTT
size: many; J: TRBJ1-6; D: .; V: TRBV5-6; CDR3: CASSLGTYGGSPLHF; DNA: TGTGCCAGCAGCCTAGGGACATACGGCGGTTCACCCCTCCACTTT
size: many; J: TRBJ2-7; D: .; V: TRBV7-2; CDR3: CASSLTLAEQYF; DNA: TGTGCCAGCAGCTTGACCTTAGCGGAGCAGTACTTC
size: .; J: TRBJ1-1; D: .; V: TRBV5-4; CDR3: CASNGRGSNTEAFF; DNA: TGTGCCAGCAACGGAAGAGGATCGAACACTGAAGCTTTCTTT
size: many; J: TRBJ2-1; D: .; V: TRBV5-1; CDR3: CASSLDLGSGNEQFF; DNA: TGCGCCAGCAGCTTGGATCTGGGTTCGGGCAATGAGCAGTTCTTC
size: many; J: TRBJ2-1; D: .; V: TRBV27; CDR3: CASAPYLYNEQFF; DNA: TGTGCCAGCGCCCCATACCTATACAATGAGCAGTTCTTC
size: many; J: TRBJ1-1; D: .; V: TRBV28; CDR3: CASSFPLDKMDTEAFF; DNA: TGTGCCAGCAGTTTTCCCCTCGACAAGATGGACACTGAAGCTTTCTTT
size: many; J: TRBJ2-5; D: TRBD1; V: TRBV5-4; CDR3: CASSFPGRGETQYF; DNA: TGTGCCAGCAGCTTCCCAGGCAGGGGGGAGACCCAGTACTTC
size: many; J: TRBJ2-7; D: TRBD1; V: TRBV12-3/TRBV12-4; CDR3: CASSRQGAYEQYF; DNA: TGTGCCAGCAGTCGACAGGGAGCCTACGAGCAGTACTTC
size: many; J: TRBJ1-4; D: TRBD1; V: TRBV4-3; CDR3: CASSQVETGGLGNEKLFF; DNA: TGCGCCAGCAGCCAAGTTGAGACAGGGGGTCTCGGAAATGAAAAACTGTTTTTT
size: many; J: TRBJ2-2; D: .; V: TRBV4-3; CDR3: CASSPFGDTGELFF; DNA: TGCGCCAGCAGCCCCTTCGGGGACACCGGGGAGCTGTTTTTT
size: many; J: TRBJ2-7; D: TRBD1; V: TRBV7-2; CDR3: CASSLGQGADYEQYF; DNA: TGTGCCAGCAGCCTTGGACAGGGGGCGGACTACGAGCAGTACTTC
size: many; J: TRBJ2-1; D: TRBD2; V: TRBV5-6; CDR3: CASSPESYDTREGNEQFF; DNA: TGTGCCAGCAGCCCCGAGTCCTACGACACCAGGGAGGGCAATGAGCAGTTCTTC